This T cell receptor beta chain is drawn from a study of OX40 agonist ivuxolimab in advanced cancers. Context from the whole study: The costimulatory receptor OX40 (CD134) was targeted by ivuxolimab, a fully human IgG2 agonistic monoclonal antibody. Partial responses were achieved by three dose-escalation patients, of whom one had hepatocellular carcinoma and two had cutaneous melanoma. In the dose-escalation cohort, roughly 80% of patients were male, and the mean age was roughly 60 years, with a range of about 23 to 90. Peripheral TCRbeta sequencing was intended to test whether TCR sequence diversity was altered and clonal T-cell expansion was caused by ivuxolimab. Patients were allowed to have had prior anti-PD-1, anti-PD-L1 or anti-CTLA-4 therapy, and 30% to 50% of the dose-escalation patients had previously received checkpoint inhibitors. The paper covers the monotherapy dose-escalation part of the phase I ivuxolimab trial, which included N ≈ 54 patients. Intravenous ivuxolimab was administered to patients every 2 weeks at six dose levels: 0.01, 0.1, 0.3, 1.5, 3 and 10 mg/kg. Of the approximately 50 dose-escalation patients, hepatocellular carcinoma was present in about 20, melanoma in approximately 15, renal cell carcinoma in 9 and head and neck cancer in 9. What the work shows at the level of the full study, not this receptor alone: Low levels of normalized T-cell clonal expansion were also seen in some nonresponding patients. In partial responders in the 0.1-3.0 mg/kg groups, normalized peripheral clonal expansion was found to be among the lowest, especially among CD8+ T cells. After ivuxolimab, more expanded clones were found on average in CD8+ T cells than in CD4+ T cells. The antigen specificity of the peripheral T cells that underwent clonal expansion was not determined. At doses of 0.1 to 3.0 mg/kg, clonal expansion of both CD4+ and CD8+ T cells in blood was seen between baseline and week 6.

The trial excluded patients who had a history of autoimmune disease or who were on systemic immunosuppression. Peripheral blood for TCR sequencing was collected from all dose cohorts at baseline, on cycle 4 day 1, and on cycle 7 day 1. The samples were taken from a phase I, first-in-human, multicenter, open-label dose-escalation trial of ivuxolimab. Adults with locally advanced or metastatic melanoma, renal cell carcinoma, hepatocellular carcinoma or head and neck squamous cell carcinoma were enrolled in the trial. CD4+ and CD8+ T cells were sorted separately from peripheral blood before TCR sequencing. About this clone itself: What this receptor recognizes is not known. Base qualities are missing; no much larger clone stands one base away.

For sequencing of the TCRbeta CDR3 region, genomic DNA was extracted from the sorted cells. The immunoSEQ Assay was used for sequencing of TCRbeta CDR3 regions. TCRdb carries this immuneACCESS record with in-frame sequences only. Its versions omit some clonotypes, under half of them owing to an unresolved V gene in the studies checked, with the rest unexplained. In this sample the table shows over 100,000 clones, approximately 92% of which occur a single time. The ten largest clones add up to around 0.57% of the sample. The TCR comes from an adult with an advanced solid tumor such as melanoma, head and neck, liver or kidney cancer. This material consisted of CD4+ or CD8+ T cells sorted from blood, taken in a trial of the OX40 agonist ivuxolimab.

The DNA reads TGTGCCAGTGCCAACTCCCCGGGCCGTCTCTCTGGGGCCAACGTCCTGACTTTC. Its product reads: CASANSPGRLSGANVLTF. The sequence links TRBV19 to TRBJ2-6, with no confidently assigned D gene. V was cut back by 8 bases and J by 0 bases, leaving a gap of 20 bases between them. Reading the germline V gene (reference sequence) gives CDR1 LNHDA and CDR2 SQIVND. Taken from cysteine to phenylalanine, the CDR3 has 18 residues. Only the CDR3 region is kept as DNA, spanning 54 bases read in frame from base 1.